The entry that follows covers one T cell receptor (beta chain) sequence. The record originates from a study of blood T cell repertoires in COVID-19. Study details: Spain, Italy and the United States supplied samples that represented acute and convalescent COVID-19. Nucleic acid was either cDNA or gDNA, and it came from T cells, B-cell-depleted T cells, or PBMCs.

As originally analysed: Reference gene primer amplification in the assay estimated nucleated cell counts. Data came from immunoSEQ multiplex PCR; TCRdb stores just in-frame clones and leaves some out. V and J calls and clone size are as listed in that table; D and trimming were resolved from the DNA. The data show 52,000 or so clones, 80% to 90% seen once. V dropped 4 bases and J dropped 14 bases, with 21 bases sitting between them. The length of the CDR3 is 13 residues. The germline CDR1 and CDR2 sequences are SGHDT and YYEEEE. This receptor was taken from a woman aged 65 to 85 with active COVID-19. The sample consisted of peripheral blood. The chain combines TRBV5-6 with TRBJ1-1, with D unresolved. The CDR3 nucleotides read TGTGCCAGCAGCCATTATACCGTGCCCCTACAGTTCTTT. Translation: CASSHYTVPLQFF.